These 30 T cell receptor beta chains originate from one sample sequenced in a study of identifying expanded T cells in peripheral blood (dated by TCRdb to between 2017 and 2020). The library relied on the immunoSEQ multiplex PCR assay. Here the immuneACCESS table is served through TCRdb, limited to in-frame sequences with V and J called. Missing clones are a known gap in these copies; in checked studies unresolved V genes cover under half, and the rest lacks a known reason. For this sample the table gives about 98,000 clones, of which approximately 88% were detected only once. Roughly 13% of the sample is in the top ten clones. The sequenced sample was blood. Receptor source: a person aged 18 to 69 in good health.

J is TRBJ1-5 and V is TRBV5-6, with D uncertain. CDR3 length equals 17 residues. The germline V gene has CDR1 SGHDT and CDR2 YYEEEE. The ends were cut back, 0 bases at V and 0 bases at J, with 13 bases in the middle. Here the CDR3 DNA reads TGTGCCAGCAGCTTGGGAGGTGGAGGTTATAGCAATCAGCCCCAGCATTTT. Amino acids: CASSLGGGGYSNQPQHF.

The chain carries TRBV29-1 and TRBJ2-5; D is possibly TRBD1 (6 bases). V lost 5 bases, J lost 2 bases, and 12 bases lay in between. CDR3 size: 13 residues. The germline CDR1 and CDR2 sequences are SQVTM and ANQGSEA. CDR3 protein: CSVIHREQETQYF. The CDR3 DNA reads TGCAGCGTTATCCACAGGGAACAAGAGACCCAGTACTTC.

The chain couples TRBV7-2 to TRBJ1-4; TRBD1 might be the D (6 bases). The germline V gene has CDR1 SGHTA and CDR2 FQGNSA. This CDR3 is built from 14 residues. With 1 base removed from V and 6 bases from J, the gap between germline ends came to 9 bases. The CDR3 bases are TGTGCCAGCAGCTTAGGGCCAGGGGATGAAAAACTGTTTTTT. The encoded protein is CASSLGPGDEKLFF.

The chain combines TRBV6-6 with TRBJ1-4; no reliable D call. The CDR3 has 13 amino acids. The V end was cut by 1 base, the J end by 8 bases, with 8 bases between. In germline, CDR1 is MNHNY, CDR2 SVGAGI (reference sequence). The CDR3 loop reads CASSYLATEKLFF. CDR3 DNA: TGTGCCAGCAGTTACTTGGCGACCGAAAAACTGTTTTTT.

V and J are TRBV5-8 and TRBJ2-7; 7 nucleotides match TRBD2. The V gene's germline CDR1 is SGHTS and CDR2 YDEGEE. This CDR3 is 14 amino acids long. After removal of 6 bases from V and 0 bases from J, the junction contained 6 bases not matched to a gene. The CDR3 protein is CASTRDYSSYEQYF. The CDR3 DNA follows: TGTGCCAGCACTCGGGACTACAGCTCCTACGAGCAGTACTTC.

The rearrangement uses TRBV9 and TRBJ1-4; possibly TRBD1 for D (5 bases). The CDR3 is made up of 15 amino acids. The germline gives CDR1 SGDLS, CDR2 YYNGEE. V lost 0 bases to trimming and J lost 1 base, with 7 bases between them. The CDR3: CASSVGGVTNEKLFF. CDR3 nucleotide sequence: TGTGCCAGCAGCGTAGGGGGGGTAACTAATGAAAAACTGTTTTTT.

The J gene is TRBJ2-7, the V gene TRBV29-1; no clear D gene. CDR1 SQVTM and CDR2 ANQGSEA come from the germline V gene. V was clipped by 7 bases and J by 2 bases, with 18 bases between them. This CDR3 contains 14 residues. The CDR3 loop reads CSAGLGSEAYEQYF. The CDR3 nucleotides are TGCAGCGCAGGATTAGGGTCAGAGGCCTACGAGCAGTACTTC.

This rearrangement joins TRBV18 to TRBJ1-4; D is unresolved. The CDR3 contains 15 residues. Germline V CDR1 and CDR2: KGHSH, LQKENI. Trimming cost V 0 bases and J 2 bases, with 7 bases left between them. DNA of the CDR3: TGTGCCAGCTCACCACCACGGGTGACTAATGAAAAACTGTTTTTT. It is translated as CASSPPRVTNEKLFF.

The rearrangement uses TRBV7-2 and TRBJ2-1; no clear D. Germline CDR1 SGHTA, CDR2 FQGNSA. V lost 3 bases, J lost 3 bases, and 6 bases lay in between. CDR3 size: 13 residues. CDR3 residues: CASSFYGYNEQFF. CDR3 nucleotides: TGTGCCAGCAGCTTTTATGGCTACAATGAGCAGTTCTTC. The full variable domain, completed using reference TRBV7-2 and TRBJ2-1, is GAGVSQSPSNKVTEKGKDVELRCDPISGHTALYWYRQSLGQGLEFLIYFQGNSAPDKSGLPSDRFSAERTGGSVSTLTIQRTQQEDSAVYLCASSFYGYNEQFFGPGTRLTVL.

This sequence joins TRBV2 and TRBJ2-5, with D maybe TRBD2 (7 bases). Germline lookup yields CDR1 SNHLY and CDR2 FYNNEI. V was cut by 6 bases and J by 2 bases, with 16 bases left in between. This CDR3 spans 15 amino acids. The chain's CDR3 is CASSQARGPQETQYF. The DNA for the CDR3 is TGTGCCAGCAGCCAAGCGCGGGGGCCTCAAGAGACCCAGTACTTC.

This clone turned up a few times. The CDR3 DNA follows: TGTGCCTGGAGTAGAGGTAGCGGGGGGCTTCAAGAGACCCAGTACTTC. Translation: CAWSRGSGGLQETQYF. V usage is TRBV30 and J usage is TRBJ2-5, with 10 bases matching TRBD2. The length of the CDR3 is 16 residues. Losses at the gene ends were 2 bases for V and 2 bases for J; bases not matched to a gene: 8. From germline, CDR1 is GTSNPN and CDR2 SVGIG (reference sequence).

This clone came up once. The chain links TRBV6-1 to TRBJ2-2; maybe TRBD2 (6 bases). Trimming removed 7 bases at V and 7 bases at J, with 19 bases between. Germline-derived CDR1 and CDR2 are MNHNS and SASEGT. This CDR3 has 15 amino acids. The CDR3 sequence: CASIVRDSSYGELFF. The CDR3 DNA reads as TGTGCCAGCATTGTCAGGGACTCCTCTTACGGGGAGCTGTTTTTT.

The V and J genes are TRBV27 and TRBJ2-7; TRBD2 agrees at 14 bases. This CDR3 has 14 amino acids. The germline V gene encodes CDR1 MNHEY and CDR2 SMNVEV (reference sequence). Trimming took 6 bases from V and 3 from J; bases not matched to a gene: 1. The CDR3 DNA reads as TGTGCCAGCAGGGGACTAGCGGGGGTCTACGAGCAGTACTTC. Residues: CASRGLAGVYEQYF.

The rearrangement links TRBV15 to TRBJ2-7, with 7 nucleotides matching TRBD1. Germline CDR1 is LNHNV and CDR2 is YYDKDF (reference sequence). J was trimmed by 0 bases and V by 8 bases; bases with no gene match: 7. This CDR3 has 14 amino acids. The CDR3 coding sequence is TGTGCCACCCGCGAGGGGGCCCTCTCCTACGAGCAGTACTTC. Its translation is CATREGALSYEQYF.

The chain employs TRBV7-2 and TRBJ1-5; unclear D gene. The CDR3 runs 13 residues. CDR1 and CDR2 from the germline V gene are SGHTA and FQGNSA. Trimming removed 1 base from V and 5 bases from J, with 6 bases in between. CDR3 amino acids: CASSLGGDQPQHF. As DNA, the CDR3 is TGTGCCAGCAGCTTAGGGGGAGATCAGCCCCAGCATTTT.

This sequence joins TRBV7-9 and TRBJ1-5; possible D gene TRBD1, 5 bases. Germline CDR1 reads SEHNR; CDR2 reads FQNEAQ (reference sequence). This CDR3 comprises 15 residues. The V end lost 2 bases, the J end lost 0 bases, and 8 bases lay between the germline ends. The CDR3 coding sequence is TGTGCCAGCAGCTTATCGACAGTTAGCAATCAGCCCCAGCATTTT. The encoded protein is CASSLSTVSNQPQHF. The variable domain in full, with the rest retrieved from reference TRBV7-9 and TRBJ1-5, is DTGVSQNPRHKITKRGQNVTFRCDPISEHNRLYWYRQTLGQGPEFLTYFQNEAQLEKSRLLSDRFSAERPKGSFSTLEIQRTEQGDSAMYLCASSLSTVSNQPQHFGDGTRLSIL.

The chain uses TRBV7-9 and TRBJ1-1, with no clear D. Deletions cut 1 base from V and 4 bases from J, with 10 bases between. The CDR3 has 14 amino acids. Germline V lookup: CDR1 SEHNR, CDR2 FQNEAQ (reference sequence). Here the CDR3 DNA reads TGTGCCAGCAGCTTAGATGGGGAGAGCACTGAAGCTTTCTTT. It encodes CASSLDGESTEAFF.

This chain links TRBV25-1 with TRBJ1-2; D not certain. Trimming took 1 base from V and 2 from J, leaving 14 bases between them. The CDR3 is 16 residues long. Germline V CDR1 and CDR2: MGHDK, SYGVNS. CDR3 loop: CASSESGSSENYGYTF. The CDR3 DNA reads TGTGCCAGCAGTGAATCAGGTTCGTCCGAGAACTATGGCTACACCTTC.

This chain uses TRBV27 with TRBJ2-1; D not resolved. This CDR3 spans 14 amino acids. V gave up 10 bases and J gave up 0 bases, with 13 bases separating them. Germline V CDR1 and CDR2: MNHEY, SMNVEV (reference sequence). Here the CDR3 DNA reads TGTGCCACCAAATGGAGTTCCTCCTACAATGAGCAGTTCTTC. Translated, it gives CATKWSSSYNEQFF.

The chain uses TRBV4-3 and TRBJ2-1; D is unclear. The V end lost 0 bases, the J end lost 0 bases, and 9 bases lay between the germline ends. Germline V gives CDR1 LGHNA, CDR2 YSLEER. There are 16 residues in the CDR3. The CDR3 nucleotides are TGCGCCAGCAGCCAAGATCCAGCGAGCTCCTACAATGAGCAGTTCTTC. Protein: CASSQDPASSYNEQFF.

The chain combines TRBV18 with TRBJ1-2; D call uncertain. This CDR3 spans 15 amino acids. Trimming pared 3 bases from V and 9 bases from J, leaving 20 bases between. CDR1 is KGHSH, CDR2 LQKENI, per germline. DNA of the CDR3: TGTGCCAGCTCACCGCCACCAATGGCGGGGTATCGCTACACCTTC. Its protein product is CASSPPPMAGYRYTF.

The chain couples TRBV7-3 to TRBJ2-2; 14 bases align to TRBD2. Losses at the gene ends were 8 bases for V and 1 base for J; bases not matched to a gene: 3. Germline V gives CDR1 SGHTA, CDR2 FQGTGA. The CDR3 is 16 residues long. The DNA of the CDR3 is TGTGCCAGCGGACTAGCGGGAGGTTTGAACACCGGGGAGCTGTTTTTT. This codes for CASGLAGGLNTGELFF.

CDR3 bases: TGTGCCAGCAGTTTAAGCAGGGGGCGATTGGCAGCTTTCTTT. Residues: CASSLSRGRLAAFF. This chain joins TRBV28 and TRBJ1-1, with 8 bases that match TRBD1. V was clipped by 2 bases and J by 10 bases; unmatched bases: 9. CDR3 length: 14 residues. From germline, CDR1 is MDHEN and CDR2 SYDVKM.

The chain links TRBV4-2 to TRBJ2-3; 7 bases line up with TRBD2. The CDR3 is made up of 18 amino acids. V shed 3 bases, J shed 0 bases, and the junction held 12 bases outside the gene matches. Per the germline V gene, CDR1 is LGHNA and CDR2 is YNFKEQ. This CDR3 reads CASSQWELARTSTDTQYF. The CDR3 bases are TGTGCCAGCAGCCAGTGGGAACTAGCGCGGACTAGCACAGATACGCAGTATTTT.

The CDR3 protein is CASSWDRGGDGYTF. In DNA form, the CDR3 reads TGTGCCAGCAGCTGGGACAGGGGAGGCGATGGCTACACCTTC. The chain links TRBV5-4 to TRBJ1-2, with TRBD1 matching over 10 bases. CDR3 size: 14 residues. Germline-derived CDR1 and CDR2 are SGHNT and YYREEE (reference sequence). V shed 3 bases and J 6 bases; nucleotides not matched to a gene: 5.

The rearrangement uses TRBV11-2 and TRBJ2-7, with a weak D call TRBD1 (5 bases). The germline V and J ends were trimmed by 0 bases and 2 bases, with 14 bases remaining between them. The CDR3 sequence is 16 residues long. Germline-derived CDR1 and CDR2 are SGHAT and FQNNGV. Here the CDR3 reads CASSLESFAGPYEQYF. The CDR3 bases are TGTGCCAGCAGCTTAGAATCCTTCGCAGGGCCCTACGAGCAGTACTTC.

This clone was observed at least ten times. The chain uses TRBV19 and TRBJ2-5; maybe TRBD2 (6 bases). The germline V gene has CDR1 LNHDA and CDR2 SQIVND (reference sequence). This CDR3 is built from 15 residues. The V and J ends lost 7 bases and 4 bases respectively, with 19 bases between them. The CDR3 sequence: CASTGAGWGLETQYF. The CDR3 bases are TGTGCCAGTACAGGTGCGGGATGGGGCCTAGAGACCCAGTACTTC.

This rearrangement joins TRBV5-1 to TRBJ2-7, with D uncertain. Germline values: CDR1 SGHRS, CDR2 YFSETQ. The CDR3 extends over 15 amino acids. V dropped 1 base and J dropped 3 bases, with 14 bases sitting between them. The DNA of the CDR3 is TGCGCCAGCAGCTTGTTGGCGACGACTTACTACGAGCAGTACTTC. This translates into CASSLLATTYYEQYF.

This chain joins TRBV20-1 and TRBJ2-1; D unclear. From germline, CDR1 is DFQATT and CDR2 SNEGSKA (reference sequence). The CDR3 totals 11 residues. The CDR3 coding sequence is TGCAGCCCCCTCCAGGCCAATGAGCAGTTCTTC. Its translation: CSPLQANEQFF.

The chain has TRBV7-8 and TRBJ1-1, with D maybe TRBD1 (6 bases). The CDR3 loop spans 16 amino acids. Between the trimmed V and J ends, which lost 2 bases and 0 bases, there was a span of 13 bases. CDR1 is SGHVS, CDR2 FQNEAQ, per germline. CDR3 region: CASSLIRGWVNTEAFF. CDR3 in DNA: TGTGCCAGCAGCTTAATCAGGGGCTGGGTGAACACTGAAGCTTTCTTT.